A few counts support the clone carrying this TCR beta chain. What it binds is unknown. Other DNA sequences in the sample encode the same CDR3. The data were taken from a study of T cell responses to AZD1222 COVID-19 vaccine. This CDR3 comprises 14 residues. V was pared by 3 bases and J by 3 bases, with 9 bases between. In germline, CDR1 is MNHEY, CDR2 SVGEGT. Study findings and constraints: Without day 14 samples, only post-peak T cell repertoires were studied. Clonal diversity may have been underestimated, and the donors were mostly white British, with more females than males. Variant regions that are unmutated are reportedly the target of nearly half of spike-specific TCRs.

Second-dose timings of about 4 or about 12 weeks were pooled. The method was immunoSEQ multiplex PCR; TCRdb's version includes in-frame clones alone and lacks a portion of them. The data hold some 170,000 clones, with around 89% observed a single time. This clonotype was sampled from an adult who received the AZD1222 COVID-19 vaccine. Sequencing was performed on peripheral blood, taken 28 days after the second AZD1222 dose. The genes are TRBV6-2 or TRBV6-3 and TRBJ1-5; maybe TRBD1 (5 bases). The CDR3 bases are TGTGCCAGCAGTTATTGGGACTCCAATCAGCCCCAGCATTTT. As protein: CASSYWDSNQPQHF.